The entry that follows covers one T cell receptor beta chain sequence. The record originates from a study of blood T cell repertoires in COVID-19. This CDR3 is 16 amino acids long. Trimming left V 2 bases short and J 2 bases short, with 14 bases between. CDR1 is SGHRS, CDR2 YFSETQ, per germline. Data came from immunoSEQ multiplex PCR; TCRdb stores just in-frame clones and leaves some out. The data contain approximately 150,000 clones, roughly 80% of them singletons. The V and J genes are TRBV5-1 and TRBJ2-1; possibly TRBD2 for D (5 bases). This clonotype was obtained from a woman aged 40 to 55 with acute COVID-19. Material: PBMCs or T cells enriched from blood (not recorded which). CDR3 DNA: TGCGCCAGCAGCTTTCACATACCAGCGGCCTACAATGAGCAGTTCTTC. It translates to CASSFHIPAAYNEQFF.